The clone carrying this T cell receptor (beta chain) was counted a single time. What it binds is not known. The PCR was carried out with 60 Vbeta primers and 13 Jbeta primers. The protocol was immunoSEQ multiplex PCR, while the TCRdb copy is restricted to in-frame clones and leaves out a portion. The sample comprises around 150,000 clones, roughly four fifths of which are singletons, and roughly 1% rests with the top ten. Healthy donors of bone marrow made up the group. The source of the sample is a study of cytomegalovirus exposure and HLA in healthy donors. V was clipped by 2 bases and J by 9 bases, with 12 bases between them. The V gene's germline CDR1 is SGHKS and CDR2 YYEKEE (reference sequence). The CDR3 is 13 residues long. The study's findings and limits: Within an earlier analysis, most TCR beta V segments proved productive either about 90% or about 30% of the time. As a later analysis showed, a missense DCLRE1C variant was linked to trimming of TCR beta V- and J-genes. Reportedly, diagnosis of cytomegalovirus status by the classifier showed high specificity and sensitivity.

J is TRBJ1-5 and V is TRBV5-5; the D is unclear. This receptor was identified in a woman in her 40s in good health and CMV-seronegative. The specimen sequenced was PBMCs. In DNA, the CDR3 is TGTGCCAGCAGCTTTGACGGGGAGGGGCCCCAGCATTTT. This gives the protein CASSFDGEGPQHF.